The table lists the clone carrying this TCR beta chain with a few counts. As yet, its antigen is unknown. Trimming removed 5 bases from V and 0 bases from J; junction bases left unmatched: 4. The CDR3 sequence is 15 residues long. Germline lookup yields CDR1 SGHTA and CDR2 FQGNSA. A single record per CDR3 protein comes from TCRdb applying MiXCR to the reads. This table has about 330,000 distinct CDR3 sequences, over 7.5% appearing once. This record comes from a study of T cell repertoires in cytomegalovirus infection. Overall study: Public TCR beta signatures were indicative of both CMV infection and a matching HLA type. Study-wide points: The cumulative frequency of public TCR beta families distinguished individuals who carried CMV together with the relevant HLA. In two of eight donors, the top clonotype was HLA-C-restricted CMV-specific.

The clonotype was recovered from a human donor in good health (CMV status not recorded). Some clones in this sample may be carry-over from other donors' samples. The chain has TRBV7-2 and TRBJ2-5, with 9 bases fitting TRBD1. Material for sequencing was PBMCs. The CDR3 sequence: CASSADRGNQETQYF. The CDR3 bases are TGTGCCAGCAGCGCGGACAGGGGAAACCAAGAGACCCAGTACTTC.